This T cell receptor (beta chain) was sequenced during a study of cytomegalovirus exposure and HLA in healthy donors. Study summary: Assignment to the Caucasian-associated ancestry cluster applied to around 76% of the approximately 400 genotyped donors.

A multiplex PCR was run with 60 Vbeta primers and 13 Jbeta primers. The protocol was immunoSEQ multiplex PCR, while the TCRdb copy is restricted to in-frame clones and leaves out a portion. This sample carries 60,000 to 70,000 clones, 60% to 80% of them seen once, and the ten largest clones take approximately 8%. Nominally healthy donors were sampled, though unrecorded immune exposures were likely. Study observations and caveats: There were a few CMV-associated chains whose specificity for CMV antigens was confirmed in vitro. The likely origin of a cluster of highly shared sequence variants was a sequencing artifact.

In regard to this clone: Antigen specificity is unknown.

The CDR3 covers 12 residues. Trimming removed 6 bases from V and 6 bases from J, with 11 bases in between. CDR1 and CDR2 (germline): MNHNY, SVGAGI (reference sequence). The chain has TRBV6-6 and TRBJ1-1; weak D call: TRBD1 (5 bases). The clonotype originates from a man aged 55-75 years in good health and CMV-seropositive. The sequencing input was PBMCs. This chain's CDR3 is CASSKQEPEAFF. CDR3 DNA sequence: TGTGCCAGCAGCAAACAGGAACCTGAAGCTTTCTTT.